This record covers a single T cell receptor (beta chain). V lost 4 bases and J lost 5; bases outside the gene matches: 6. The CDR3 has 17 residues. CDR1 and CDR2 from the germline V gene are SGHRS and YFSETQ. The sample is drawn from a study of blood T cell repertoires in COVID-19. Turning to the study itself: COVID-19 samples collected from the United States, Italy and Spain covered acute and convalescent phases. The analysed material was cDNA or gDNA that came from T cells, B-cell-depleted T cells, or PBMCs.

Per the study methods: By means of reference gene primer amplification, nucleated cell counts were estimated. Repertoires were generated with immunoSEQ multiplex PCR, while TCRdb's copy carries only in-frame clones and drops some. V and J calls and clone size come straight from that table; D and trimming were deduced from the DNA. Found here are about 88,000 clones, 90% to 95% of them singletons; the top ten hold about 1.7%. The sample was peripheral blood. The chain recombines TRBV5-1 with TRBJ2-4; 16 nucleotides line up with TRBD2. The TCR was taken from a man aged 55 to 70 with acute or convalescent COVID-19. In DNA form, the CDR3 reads TGCGCCAGCAGCATTGAAGGGACTAGCGGGAGGGAAAACATTCAGTACTTC. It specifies CASSIEGTSGRENIQYF.